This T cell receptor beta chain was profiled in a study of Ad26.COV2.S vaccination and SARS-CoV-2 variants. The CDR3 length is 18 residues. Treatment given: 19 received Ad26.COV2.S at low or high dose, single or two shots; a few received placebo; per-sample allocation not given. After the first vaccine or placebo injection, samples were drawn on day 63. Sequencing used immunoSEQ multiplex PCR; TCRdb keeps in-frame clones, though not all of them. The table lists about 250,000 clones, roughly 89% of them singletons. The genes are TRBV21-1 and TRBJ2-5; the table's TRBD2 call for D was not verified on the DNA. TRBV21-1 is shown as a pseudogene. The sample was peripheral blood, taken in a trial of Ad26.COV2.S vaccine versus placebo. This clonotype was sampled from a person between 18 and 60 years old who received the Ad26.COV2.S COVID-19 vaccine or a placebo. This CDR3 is CASSKAAGTSGMQETQYF. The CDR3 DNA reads TGTGCCAGCAGCAAAGCGGCCGGGACTAGCGGAATGCAAGAGACCCAGTACTTC.